Reported below is one T cell receptor beta chain. This clonotype was counted ten times or more. Which antigen it targets is not known. Qualities for individual bases were not recorded, and no much larger clone is one base off. The CDR3 holds 13 amino acids from the cysteine to the phenylalanine. The only DNA kept is the CDR3, 39 bases in frame from the first base. The V end loses 7 bases and the J end loses 4 bases, and a stretch of 11 bases separates them. The germline V gene yields SQVTM for CDR1 and ANQGSEA for CDR2. The time point label, as the study defines it: persistent/refractory GD, antithyroid drugs over 5 years with positive TRAb. RNA was extracted from PBMCs in TRIzol for both TCR sequencing and RNA sequencing. Graves' disease was diagnosed according to American Thyroid Association guidelines. Patients were recruited from an endocrinology department in Xi'an, China. Each patient gave 9 to 10 milliliters of peripheral blood, collected in an EDTA anticoagulant tube. PBMCs were isolated by Ficoll Paque Plus density gradient separation without further T cell sorting. An Agilent 2100 Bioanalyzer and agarose gel were used to assess RNA quality, and a NanoDrop 2000 was used to measure RNA concentration.

The library was prepared using multiplex PCR. The instrument given in TCRdb is Illumina HiSeq 4000. iRepertoire HTBI primers and Arm-PCR amplification of CDR3 regions were used to construct TCR beta libraries. Before sequencing, the PCR products underwent gel purification. In the authors' own workflow: A total of some 65 TRBV and 14 TRBJ segments were identified across samples and were used for gene usage analysis of CDR3 amino acid clonotypes. COPE and FqMerger were used to merge filtered high-quality paired reads into contigs. BLAST was used to align contigs to IMGT TRBV, TRBD and TRBJ reference genes, with CDR3 defined following IMGT. Any clonotype with a frequency above 0.1% was counted as a highly expanded clone. Repertoire diversity was measured by Shannon entropy, and V-J evenness by the Gini coefficient. A clonotype was considered public if more than one individual shared it. TCRdb reanalyzed the raw reads on its own, using fastp at Q25 for trimming and MiXCR for clone calling, and kept in-frame beta chains. Rows are unified per CDR3 protein, each entry keeping the most common DNA and genes. What appears here as the V and J calls and clone size reflects TCRdb's work, not the paper's. The sample has 400,000 to 450,000 distinct CDR3 sequences on record, about 25% of them singletons. The top ten clonotypes cover roughly a quarter of the sample.

The sample belongs to a study of regulatory T cells in long-lasting Graves disease (dated by TCRdb to 2020 to 2023). Notes on the research overall: Persistent Graves' disease meant more than 5 years of antithyroid drug treatment with TSH receptor autoantibodies that stayed positive. The study was conducted in China and was registered as a clinical trial. Persistent Graves' disease patients were compared with newly diagnosed Graves' disease patients by peripheral blood TCR sequencing and RNA sequencing. A total of roughly 35 samples underwent TCR sequencing, from about 13 patients with persistent Graves' disease and 20 or so patients with newly diagnosed Graves' disease. Persistent Graves' disease patients in the clinical cohort had taken antithyroid drugs for 9.5 to 13 years on average.

Broad study findings and their caveats: The authors acknowledged the small sample size as a limitation that may reduce accuracy. Preferential use of TRBV28, TRBJ1-2 and TRBJ2-5 was observed in persistent disease, whereas TRBV20-1 and TRBJ2-1 were favored in newly diagnosed disease. Compared with newly diagnosed patients, persistent Graves' disease patients had lower TCR Shannon entropy and fewer highly expanded clones, which suggests clonal expansion. The study examined only peripheral blood because the primary lesion, thyroid tissue, could not be accessed. Sequencing and analysis were restricted to the TCR beta chain. Patients with persistent disease shared more public clonotypes (approximately 2,500) than newly diagnosed patients did (966).

This clonotype was sampled from a female donor with Graves disease. The chain is encoded by TRBV29-1 joined to TRBJ2-6; the D gene identity is not certain. The specimen comprised peripheral blood mononuclear cells (PBMCs), sampled when the disease was refractory, from a patient treated with antithyroid drugs. The CDR3 region reads CSARSTGANVLTF. The base sequence is TGCAGCGCCCGGTCAACCGGGGCCAACGTCCTGACTTTC. Here the CDR3 is joined to the reference TRBV29-1 and TRBJ2-6 genes, and the full variable domain is: SAVISQKPSRDICQRGTSLTIQCQVDSQVTMMFWYRQQPGQSLTLIATANQGSEATYESGFVIDKFPISRPNLTFSTLTVSNMSPEDSSIYLCSARSTGANVLTFGAGSRLTVL.